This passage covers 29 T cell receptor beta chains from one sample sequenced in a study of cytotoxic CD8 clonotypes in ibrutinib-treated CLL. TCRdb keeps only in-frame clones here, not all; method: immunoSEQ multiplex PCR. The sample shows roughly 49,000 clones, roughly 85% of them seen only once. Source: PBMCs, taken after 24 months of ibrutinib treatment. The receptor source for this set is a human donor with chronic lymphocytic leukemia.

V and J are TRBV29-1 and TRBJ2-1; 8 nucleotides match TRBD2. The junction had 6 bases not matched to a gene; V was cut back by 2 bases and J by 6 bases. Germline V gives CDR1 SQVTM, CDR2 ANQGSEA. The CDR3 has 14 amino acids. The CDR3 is CSVELAGLTNEQFF. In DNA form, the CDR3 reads TGCAGCGTTGAATTAGCGGGGCTGACCAATGAGCAGTTCTTC.

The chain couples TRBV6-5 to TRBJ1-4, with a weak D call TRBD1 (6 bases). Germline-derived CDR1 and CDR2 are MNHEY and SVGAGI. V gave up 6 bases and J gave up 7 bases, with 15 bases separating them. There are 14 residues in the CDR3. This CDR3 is CASRSARGLEKLFF. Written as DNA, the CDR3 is TGTGCCAGCAGGAGTGCCAGGGGTCTTGAAAAACTGTTTTTT.

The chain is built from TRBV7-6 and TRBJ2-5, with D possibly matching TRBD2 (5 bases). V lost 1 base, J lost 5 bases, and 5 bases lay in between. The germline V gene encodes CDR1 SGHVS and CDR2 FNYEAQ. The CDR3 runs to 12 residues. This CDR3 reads CASSLGEETQYF. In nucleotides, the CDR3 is TGTGCCAGCAGCTTAGGGGAGGAGACCCAGTACTTC.

The CDR3 coding sequence is TGTGCCAGTAGTATAGACCGAGCGGGAGGTGGGGAGACCCAGTACTTC. Amino acids: CASSIDRAGGGETQYF. This chain links TRBV19 with TRBJ2-5; TRBD2 aligns across 9 bases. The trim removed 0 bases at V and 5 bases at J, leaving 7 bases unmatched. Germline lookup yields CDR1 LNHDA and CDR2 SQIVND (reference sequence). The CDR3 loop spans 16 amino acids. Full variable domain (remainder filled in from reference TRBV19 and TRBJ2-5): DGGITQSPKYLFRKEGQNVTLSCEQNLNHDAMYWYRQDPGQGLRLIYYSQIVNDFQKGDIAEGYSVSREKKESFPLTVTSAQKNPTAFYLCASSIDRAGGGETQYFGPGTRLLVL.

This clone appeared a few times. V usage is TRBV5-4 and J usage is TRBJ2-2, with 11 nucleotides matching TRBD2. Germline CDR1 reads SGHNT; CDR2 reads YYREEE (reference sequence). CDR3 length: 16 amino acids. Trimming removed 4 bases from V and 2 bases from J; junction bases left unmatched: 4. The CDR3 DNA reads TGTGCCAGCAGCCAGGGACTAGCGGCAAACACCGGGGAGCTGTTTTTT. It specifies CASSQGLAANTGELFF.

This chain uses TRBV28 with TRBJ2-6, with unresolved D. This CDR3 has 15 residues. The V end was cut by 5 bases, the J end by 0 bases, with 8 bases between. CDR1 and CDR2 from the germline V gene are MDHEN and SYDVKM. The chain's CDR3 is CASSRLSSGANVLTF. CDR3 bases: TGTGCCAGCAGTCGACTGAGCTCTGGGGCCAACGTCCTGACTTTC.

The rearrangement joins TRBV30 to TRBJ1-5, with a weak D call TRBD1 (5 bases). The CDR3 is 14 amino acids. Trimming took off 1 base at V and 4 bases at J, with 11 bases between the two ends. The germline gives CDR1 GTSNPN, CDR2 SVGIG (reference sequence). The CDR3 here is CAWSGARGNQPQHF. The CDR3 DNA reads TGTGCCTGGAGTGGGGCTCGGGGGAATCAGCCCCAGCATTTT.

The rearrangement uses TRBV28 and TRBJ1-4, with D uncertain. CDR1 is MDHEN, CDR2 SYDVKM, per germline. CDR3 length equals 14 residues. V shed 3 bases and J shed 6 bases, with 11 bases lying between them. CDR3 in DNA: TGTGCCAGCAGTTTCACAAGCCGGGATGAAAAACTGTTTTTT. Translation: CASSFTSRDEKLFF.

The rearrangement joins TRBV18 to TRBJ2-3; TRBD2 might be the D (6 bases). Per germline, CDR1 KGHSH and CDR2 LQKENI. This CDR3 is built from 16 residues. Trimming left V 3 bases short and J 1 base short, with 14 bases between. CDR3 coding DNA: TGTGCCAGCTCACCTGGAACGGGAGTAGGCACAGATACGCAGTATTTT. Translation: CASSPGTGVGTDTQYF. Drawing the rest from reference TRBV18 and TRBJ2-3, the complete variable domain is NAGVMQNPRHLVRRRGQEARLRCSPMKGHSHVYWYRQLPEEGLKFMVYLQKENIIDESGMPKERFSAEFPKEGPSILRIQQVVRGDSAAYFCASSPGTGVGTDTQYFGPGTRLTVL.

CDR3 region: CASRETGGSYNEQFF. CDR3 in DNA: TGTGCCAGCAGGGAGACAGGGGGCTCCTACAATGAGCAGTTCTTC. The chain links TRBV27 to TRBJ2-1; 9 bases agree with TRBD1. The CDR3 spans 15 residues. Trimming cost V 6 bases and J 0 bases; bases outside gene matches: 3. In germline, CDR1 is MNHEY, CDR2 SMNVEV (reference sequence).

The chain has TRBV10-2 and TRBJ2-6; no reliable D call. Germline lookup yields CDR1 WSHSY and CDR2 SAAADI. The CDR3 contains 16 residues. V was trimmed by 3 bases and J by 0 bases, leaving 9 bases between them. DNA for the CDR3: TGCGCCAGCAGTGACCTACTTAGCTCTGGGGCCAACGTCCTGACTTTC. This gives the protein CASSDLLSSGANVLTF.

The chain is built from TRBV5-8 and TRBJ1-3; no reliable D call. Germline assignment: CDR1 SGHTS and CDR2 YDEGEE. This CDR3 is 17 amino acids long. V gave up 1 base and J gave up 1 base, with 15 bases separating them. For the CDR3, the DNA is TGTGCCAGCAGCTTGCTTGTTTCCCAAGCATCTGGAAACACCATATATTTT. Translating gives CASSLLVSQASGNTIYF. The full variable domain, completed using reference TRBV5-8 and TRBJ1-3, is EAGVTQSPTHLIKTRGQQATLRCSPISGHTSVYWYQQALGLGLQFLLWYDEGEERNRGNFPPRFSGRQFPNYSSELNVNALELEDSALYLCASSLLVSQASGNTIYFGEGSWLTVV.

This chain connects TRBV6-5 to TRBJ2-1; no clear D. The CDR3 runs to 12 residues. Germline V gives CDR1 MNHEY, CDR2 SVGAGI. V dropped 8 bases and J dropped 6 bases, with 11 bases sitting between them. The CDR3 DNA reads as TGTGCCAGCTCGAGAGGTGGCAATGAGCAGTTCTTC. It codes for CASSRGGNEQFF.

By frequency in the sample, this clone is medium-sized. CDR3 amino acids: CASSLVETGGMNYGYTF. The CDR3 DNA sequence: TGTGCCAGCAGCTTAGTGGAGACAGGGGGTATGAACTATGGCTACACCTTC. The rearrangement joins TRBV7-9 to TRBJ1-2; TRBD1 agrees at 9 bases. Trimming removed 1 base from V and 2 bases from J; junction bases left unmatched: 8. CDR3 length: 17 residues. The germline gives CDR1 SEHNR, CDR2 FQNEAQ (reference sequence).

CDR3 in DNA: TGTGCCAGCAAATCCGGGACAGCCCTTAGAGACACCGGGGAGCTGTTTTTT. Translated, it gives CASKSGTALRDTGELFF. V is TRBV28 and J is TRBJ2-2; 7 positions agree with TRBD1. The CDR3 has 17 amino acids. V was clipped by 7 bases and J by 3 bases; unmatched bases: 14. Germline CDR1 reads MDHEN; CDR2 reads SYDVKM.

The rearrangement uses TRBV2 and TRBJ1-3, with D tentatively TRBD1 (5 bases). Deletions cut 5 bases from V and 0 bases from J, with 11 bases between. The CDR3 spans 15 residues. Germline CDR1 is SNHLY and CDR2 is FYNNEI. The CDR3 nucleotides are TGTGCCAGCAGTTTGGGGCGGAACTCTGGAAACACCATATATTTT. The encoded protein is CASSLGRNSGNTIYF.

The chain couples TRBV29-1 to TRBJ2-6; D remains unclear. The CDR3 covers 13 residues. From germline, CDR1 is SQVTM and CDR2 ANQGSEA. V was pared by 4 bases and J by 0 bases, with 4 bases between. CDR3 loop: CSVADSGANVLTF. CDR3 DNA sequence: TGCAGCGTTGCTGACTCTGGGGCCAACGTCCTGACTTTC.

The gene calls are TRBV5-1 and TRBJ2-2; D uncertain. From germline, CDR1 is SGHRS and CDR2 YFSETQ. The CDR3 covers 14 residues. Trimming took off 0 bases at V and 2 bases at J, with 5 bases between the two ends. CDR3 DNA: TGCGCCAGCAGCTTGGCCAGTAACACCGGGGAGCTGTTTTTT. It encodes CASSLASNTGELFF.

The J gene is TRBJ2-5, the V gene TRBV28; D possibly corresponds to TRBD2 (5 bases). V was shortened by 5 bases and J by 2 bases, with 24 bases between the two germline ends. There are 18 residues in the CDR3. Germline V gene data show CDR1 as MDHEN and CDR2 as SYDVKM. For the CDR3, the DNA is TGTGCCAGCAGTATGCCGCTTCTAGCCACTTTAAGTCAAGAGACCCAGTACTTC. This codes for CASSMPLLATLSQETQYF.

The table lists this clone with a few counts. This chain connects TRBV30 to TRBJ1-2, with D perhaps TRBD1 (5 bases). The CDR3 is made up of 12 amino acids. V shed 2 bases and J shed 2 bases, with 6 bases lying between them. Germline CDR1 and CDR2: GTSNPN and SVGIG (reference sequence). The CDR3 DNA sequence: TGTGCCTGGAGTAAGGGGAACTATGGCTACACCTTC. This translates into CAWSKGNYGYTF. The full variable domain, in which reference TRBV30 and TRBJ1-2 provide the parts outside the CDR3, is SQTIHQWPATLVQPVGSPLSLECTVEGTSNPNLYWYRQAAGRGLQLLFYSVGIGQISSEVPQNLSASRPQDRQFILSSKKLLLSDSGFYLCAWSKGNYGYTFGSGTRLTVV.

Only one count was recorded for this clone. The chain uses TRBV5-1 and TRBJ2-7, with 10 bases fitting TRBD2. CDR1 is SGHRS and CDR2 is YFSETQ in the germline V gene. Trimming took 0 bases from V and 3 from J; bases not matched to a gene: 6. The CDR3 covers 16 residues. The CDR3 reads CASSLEAGGPRYEQYF. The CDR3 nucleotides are TGCGCCAGCAGCTTGGAAGCGGGAGGGCCCCGCTACGAGCAGTACTTC.

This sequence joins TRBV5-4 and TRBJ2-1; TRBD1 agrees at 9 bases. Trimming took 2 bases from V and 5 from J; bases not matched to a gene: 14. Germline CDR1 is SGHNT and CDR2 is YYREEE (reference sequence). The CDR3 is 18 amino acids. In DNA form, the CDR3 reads TGTGCCAGCAGCTTTACACGCGCTCCCGGGACAGGGAACAATGAGCAGTTCTTC. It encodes CASSFTRAPGTGNNEQFF.

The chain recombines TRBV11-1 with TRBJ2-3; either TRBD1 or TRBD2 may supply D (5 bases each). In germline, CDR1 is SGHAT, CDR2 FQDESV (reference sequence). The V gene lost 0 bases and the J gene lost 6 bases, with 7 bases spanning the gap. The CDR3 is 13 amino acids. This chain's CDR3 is CASSLAGTDTQYF. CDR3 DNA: TGTGCCAGCAGCTTAGCCGGGACCGATACGCAGTATTTT.

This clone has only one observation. Here the CDR3 reads CASSPTGINEKLFF. The CDR3 DNA is TGTGCCAGCAGTCCGACAGGGATTAATGAAAAACTGTTTTTT. This chain uses TRBV6-1 with TRBJ1-4, with TRBD1 matching over 7 bases. Per germline, CDR1 MNHNS and CDR2 SASEGT. V lost 5 bases to trimming and J lost 4 bases; unmatched junction nucleotides: 4. This CDR3 contains 14 residues.

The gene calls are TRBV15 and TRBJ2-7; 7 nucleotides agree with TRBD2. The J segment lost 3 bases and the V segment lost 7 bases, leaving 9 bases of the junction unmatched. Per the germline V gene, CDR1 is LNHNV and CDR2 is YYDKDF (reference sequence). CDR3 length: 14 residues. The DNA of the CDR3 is TGTGCCACCAAAGCGGGGTTAAGCGACTACGAGCAGTACTTC. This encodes CATKAGLSDYEQYF.

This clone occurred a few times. CDR3 nucleotides: TGTGCCAGCAGTGAACAGTTCTCGACTGAAGCTTTCTTT. Residues: CASSEQFSTEAFF. The genes are TRBV2 and TRBJ1-1; D unclear. The CDR3 is 13 residues long. Germline CDR1 reads SNHLY; CDR2 reads FYNNEI. The germline V and J ends were trimmed by 2 bases and 5 bases, with 9 bases remaining between them.

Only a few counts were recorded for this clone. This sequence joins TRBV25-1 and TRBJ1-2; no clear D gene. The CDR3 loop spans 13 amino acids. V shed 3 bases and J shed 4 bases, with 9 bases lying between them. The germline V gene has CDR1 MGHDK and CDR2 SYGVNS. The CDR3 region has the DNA TGTGCCAGCAGTGATAGCAGCCGCTATGGCTACACCTTC. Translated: CASSDSSRYGYTF.

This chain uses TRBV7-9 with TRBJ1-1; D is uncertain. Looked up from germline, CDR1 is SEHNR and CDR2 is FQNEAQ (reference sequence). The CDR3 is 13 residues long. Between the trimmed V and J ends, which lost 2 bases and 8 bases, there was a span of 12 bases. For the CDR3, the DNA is TGTGCCAGCAGCTTAAACTGGGTTTCAGAAGCTTTCTTT. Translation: CASSLNWVSEAFF.

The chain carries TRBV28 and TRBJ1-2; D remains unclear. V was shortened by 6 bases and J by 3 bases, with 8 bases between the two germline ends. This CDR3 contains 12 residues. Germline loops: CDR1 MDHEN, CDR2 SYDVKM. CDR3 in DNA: TGTGCCAGCAGACGGGTGGACTATGGCTACACCTTC. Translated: CASRRVDYGYTF.